Presented here are 18 T cell receptor beta chains from one specimen sequenced in a study of CD8 T cells in Susac syndrome. Reverse transcription of about 0.45 to 1 ug RNA was performed with random hexamers. Via MiXCR, TCRdb re-called the immunoSEQ multiplex PCR reads, giving one row per CDR3 protein. The sample holds 300,000 to 350,000 distinct CDR3 sequences; around 92% are singletons and the top ten take about 0.07%. What was sequenced was CD4+ T cells from PBMCs. The receptors were sampled from a human donor with multiple sclerosis.

The chain carries TRBV12-3 or TRBV12-4 and TRBJ2-1; weak D call: TRBD2 (6 bases). Deletions cut 1 base from V and 8 bases from J, with 12 bases between. This CDR3 spans 14 amino acids. The CDR3 DNA follows: TGTGCCAGCAGTTTAGGGCTAGCGAGGGATGAGCAGTTCTTC. Translated, it gives CASSLGLARDEQFF.

This chain links TRBV6-5 with TRBJ1-1; TRBD1 is a possible D gene (5 bases). The CDR3 contains 15 residues. The germline CDR1 and CDR2 sequences are MNHEY and SVGAGI. Trimming removed 0 bases from V and 3 bases from J, with 11 bases in between. CDR3 DNA sequence: TGTGCCAGCAGTTACTCGAGCATGGGACACACTGAAGCTTTCTTT. Translating it yields CASSYSSMGHTEAFF.

V is TRBV5-1 and J is TRBJ2-7; 14 bases are shared with TRBD2. The CDR3 runs to 16 residues. CDR1 and CDR2 from the germline V gene are SGHRS and YFSETQ. The trim removed 4 bases at V and 4 bases at J, leaving 7 bases unmatched. The CDR3 protein is CASSLRTSGRFYEQYF. In nucleotides, the CDR3 is TGCGCCAGCAGCCTGCGGACTAGCGGGAGGTTTTACGAGCAGTACTTC.

The chain employs TRBV2 and TRBJ1-1; 7 nucleotides line up with TRBD1. V lost 0 bases and J lost 1; bases outside the gene matches: 5. The length of the CDR3 is 16 residues. Germline V gives CDR1 SNHLY, CDR2 FYNNEI. The CDR3 is CASSEAETGWNTEAFF. The CDR3 DNA is TGTGCCAGCAGTGAAGCCGAGACAGGGTGGAACACTGAAGCTTTCTTT.

This clonotype was observed a handful of times. The chain carries TRBV12-3 or TRBV12-4 and TRBJ1-5; D is undetermined. There are 14 residues in the CDR3. V lost 3 bases, J lost 1 base, and 7 bases lay in between. CDR3 DNA sequence: TGTGCCAGCAGTTTGGGTGGGAGCAATCAGCCCCAGCATTTT. Its protein product is CASSLGGSNQPQHF.

The chain couples TRBV18 to TRBJ2-3; 14 positions match TRBD2. Germline V gives CDR1 KGHSH, CDR2 LQKENI. CDR3 length: 18 residues. The V gene end was trimmed by 0 bases and the J gene end by 2 bases; junction bases not matched to a gene: 4. The CDR3 is CASSPPGLAGATTDTQYF. CDR3 DNA sequence: TGTGCCAGCTCACCACCGGGACTAGCGGGGGCCACCACAGATACGCAGTATTTT. Full variable domain (rest looked up from reference TRBV18 and TRBJ2-3): NAGVMQNPRHLVRRRGQEARLRCSPMKGHSHVYWYRQLPEEGLKFMVYLQKENIIDESGMPKERFSAEFPKEGPSILRIQQVVRGDSAAYFCASSPPGLAGATTDTQYFGPGTRLTVL.

The chain has TRBV28 and TRBJ1-1; TRBD1 is a possible D gene (5 bases). V lost 7 bases and J lost 1, with 16 bases in between. Germline V CDR1 and CDR2: MDHEN, SYDVKM. There are 15 residues in the CDR3. CDR3 residues: CASILRGGKNTEAFF. CDR3 coding DNA: TGTGCCAGCATCCTCCGGGGCGGTAAGAACACTGAAGCTTTCTTT.

The chain recombines TRBV29-1 with TRBJ2-3, with TRBD2 matching over 9 bases. The V and J ends lost 6 bases and 3 bases, in that order; junction bases with no gene match: 7. The germline V gene has CDR1 SQVTM and CDR2 ANQGSEA. This CDR3 has 14 amino acids. The CDR3 protein is CSVERGALTDTQYF. CDR3 DNA sequence: TGCAGCGTAGAGCGGGGGGCCTTGACAGATACGCAGTATTTT.

This clonotype has a single count. The J gene is TRBJ2-1, the V gene TRBV29-1; 9 bases line up with TRBD1. With 4 bases clipped from V and 9 bases from J, the junction kept 10 bases outside the gene matches. Germline-derived CDR1 and CDR2 are SQVTM and ANQGSEA. This CDR3 has 14 residues. This CDR3 is CSVAGAGQGGEQFF. Written as DNA, the CDR3 is TGCAGCGTTGCCGGCGCGGGACAGGGTGGTGAGCAGTTCTTC.

V is TRBV5-6 and J is TRBJ2-7, with 8 nucleotides matching TRBD1. Trimming at V came to 2 bases and at J to 6 bases, leaving 13 bases not matched to a gene. The germline V gene encodes CDR1 SGHDT and CDR2 YYEEEE. CDR3 size: 16 residues. CDR3 coding DNA: TGTGCCAGCAGCTTCGGACAGGGACGGGGTGCGGGCGAGCAGTACTTC. Encoded protein: CASSFGQGRGAGEQYF.

V gene TRBV2 combines with J gene TRBJ1-2; no reliable D call. The CDR3 runs 11 residues. Germline V gene data show CDR1 as SNHLY and CDR2 as FYNNEI. V lost 1 base and J 8 bases, leaving 5 bases between the germline ends. The CDR3 sequence is CASSEGVGYTF. DNA for the CDR3: TGTGCCAGCAGTGAAGGGGTGGGCTACACCTTC.

This clonotype was detected once. The rearrangement uses TRBV4-1 and TRBJ2-5, with TRBD2 identical over 15 bases. V lost 7 bases to trimming and J lost 0 bases; unmatched junction nucleotides: 6. Germline V gene data show CDR1 as MGHRA and CDR2 as YSYEKL. This CDR3 spans 17 amino acids. The CDR3 nucleotides read TGCGCCAGCAAGGCGGGACTAGCGGGAGGCAACCAAGAGACCCAGTACTTC. Amino acid sequence: CASKAGLAGGNQETQYF.

This chain connects TRBV7-9 to TRBJ2-7; the D gene is possibly TRBD1 (6 bases). The V and J ends lost 2 bases and 2 bases respectively, with 19 bases between them. Germline assignment: CDR1 SEHNR and CDR2 FQNEAQ (reference sequence). There are 17 residues in the CDR3. The chain's CDR3 is CASSLYRVRDKTYEQYF. The CDR3 DNA is TGTGCCAGCAGCTTATATCGAGTCCGGGACAAGACCTACGAGCAGTACTTC. Full variable domain (remainder filled in from reference TRBV7-9 and TRBJ2-7): DTGVSQNPRHKITKRGQNVTFRCDPISEHNRLYWYRQTLGQGPEFLTYFQNEAQLEKSRLLSDRFSAERPKGSFSTLEIQRTEQGDSAMYLCASSLYRVRDKTYEQYFGPGTRLTVT.

V gene TRBV20-1 combines with J gene TRBJ2-7, with 11 positions matching TRBD1. The germline V gene encodes CDR1 DFQATT and CDR2 SNEGSKA (reference sequence). CDR3 size: 13 residues. CDR3 in DNA: TGCGCCGGTGGGGACAGGGGGATCTACGAGCAGTACTTC. It translates to CAGGDRGIYEQYF.

This rearrangement joins TRBV4-1 to TRBJ1-1; D is ambiguous. Trimming cost V 1 base and J 5 bases, with 11 bases left between them. Germline-derived CDR1 and CDR2 are MGHRA and YSYEKL. This CDR3 comprises 14 residues. The CDR3 reads CASSQVGVGTEAFF. CDR3 sequence (DNA): TGCGCCAGCAGCCAAGTTGGGGTTGGGACTGAAGCTTTCTTT.

The chain employs TRBV21-1 and TRBJ2-7. TRBV21-1 is a pseudogene. The CDR3 totals 13 residues. DNA for the CDR3: TGTGCCAGTTGGACGGTGAAATCCTACGAGCAGTACTTC. Translating it yields CASWTVKSYEQYF.

This rearrangement joins TRBV6-1 to TRBJ1-3; 9 bases match TRBD1. V shed 6 bases and J 0 bases; nucleotides not matched to a gene: 9. Germline CDR1 MNHNS, CDR2 SASEGT. This CDR3 is 17 amino acids long. The CDR3 here is CASRPRTGEFSGNTIYF. As DNA, the CDR3 is TGTGCCAGCAGACCCAGGACAGGGGAATTCTCTGGAAACACCATATATTTT.

The genes are TRBV7-9 and TRBJ2-2; 7 bases fit TRBD2. From germline, CDR1 is SEHNR and CDR2 FQNEAQ (reference sequence). This CDR3 has 15 residues. The junction had 3 bases not matched to a gene; V was cut back by 1 base and J by 4 bases. This CDR3 reads CASSLVRESTGELFF. The CDR3 nucleotides read TGTGCCAGCAGCTTAGTGCGGGAGAGCACCGGGGAGCTGTTTTTT.